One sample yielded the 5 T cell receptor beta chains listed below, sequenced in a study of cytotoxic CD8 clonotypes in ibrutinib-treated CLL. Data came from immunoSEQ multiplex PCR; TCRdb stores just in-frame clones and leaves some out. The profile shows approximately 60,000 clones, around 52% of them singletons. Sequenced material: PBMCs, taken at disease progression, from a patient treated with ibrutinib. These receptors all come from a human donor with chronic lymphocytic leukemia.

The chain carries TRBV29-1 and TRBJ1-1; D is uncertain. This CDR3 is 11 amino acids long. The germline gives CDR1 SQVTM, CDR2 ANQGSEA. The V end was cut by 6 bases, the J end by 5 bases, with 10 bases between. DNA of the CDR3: TGCAGCGTCGCGAGGTGGACTGAAGCTTTCTTT. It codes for CSVARWTEAFF.

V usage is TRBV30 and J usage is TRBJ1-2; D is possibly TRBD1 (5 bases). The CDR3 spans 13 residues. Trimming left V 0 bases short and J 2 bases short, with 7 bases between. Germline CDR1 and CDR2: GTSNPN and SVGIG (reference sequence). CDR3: CAWSVGVNYGYTF. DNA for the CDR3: TGTGCCTGGAGTGTAGGGGTCAACTATGGCTACACCTTC.

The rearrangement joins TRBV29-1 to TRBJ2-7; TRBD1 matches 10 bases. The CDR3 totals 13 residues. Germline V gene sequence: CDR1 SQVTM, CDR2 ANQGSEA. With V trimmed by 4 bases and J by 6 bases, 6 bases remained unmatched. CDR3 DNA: TGCAGCGTTGCCACCGGGACAGGGGTCGAGCAGTACTTC. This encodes CSVATGTGVEQYF.

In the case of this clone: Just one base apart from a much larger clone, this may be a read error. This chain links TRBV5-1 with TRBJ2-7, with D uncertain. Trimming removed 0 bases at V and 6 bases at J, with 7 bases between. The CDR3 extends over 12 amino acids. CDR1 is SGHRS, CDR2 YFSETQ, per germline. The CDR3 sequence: CASSLDGFEQYF. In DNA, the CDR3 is TGCGCCAGCAGCTTGGACGGGTTCGAGCAGTACTTC.

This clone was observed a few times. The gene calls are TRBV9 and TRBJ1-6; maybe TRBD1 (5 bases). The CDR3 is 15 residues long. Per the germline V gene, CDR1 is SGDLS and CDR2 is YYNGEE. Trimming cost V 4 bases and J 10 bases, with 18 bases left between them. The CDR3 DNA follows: TGTGCCAGCAGCCCACAGGCCGGATCTCTCTCACCCCTCCACTTT. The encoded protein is CASSPQAGSLSPLHF.